The present TCR beta chain was sequenced within a study of cytomegalovirus exposure and HLA in healthy donors. Vbeta (60) and Jbeta (13) primers were used in the PCR. Clones were read by immunoSEQ multiplex PCR, and TCRdb kept only the in-frame ones, dropping some. The sample consists of some 180,000 clones, about 90% of them appearing once. Germline CDR1 MRHNA, CDR2 SNTAGT. This CDR3 spans 13 amino acids. V shed 6 bases and J 6 bases; nucleotides not matched to a gene: 7. The J gene is TRBJ1-2, the V gene TRBV6-4; 7 bases line up with TRBD1. This TCR derives from a girl under two years old in good health and CMV-seronegative. The sample was PBMCs. CDR3 DNA: TGTGCCAGCAGCTTACAGGGGTGGCATGGCTACACCTTC. The encoded protein is CASSLQGWHGYTF.